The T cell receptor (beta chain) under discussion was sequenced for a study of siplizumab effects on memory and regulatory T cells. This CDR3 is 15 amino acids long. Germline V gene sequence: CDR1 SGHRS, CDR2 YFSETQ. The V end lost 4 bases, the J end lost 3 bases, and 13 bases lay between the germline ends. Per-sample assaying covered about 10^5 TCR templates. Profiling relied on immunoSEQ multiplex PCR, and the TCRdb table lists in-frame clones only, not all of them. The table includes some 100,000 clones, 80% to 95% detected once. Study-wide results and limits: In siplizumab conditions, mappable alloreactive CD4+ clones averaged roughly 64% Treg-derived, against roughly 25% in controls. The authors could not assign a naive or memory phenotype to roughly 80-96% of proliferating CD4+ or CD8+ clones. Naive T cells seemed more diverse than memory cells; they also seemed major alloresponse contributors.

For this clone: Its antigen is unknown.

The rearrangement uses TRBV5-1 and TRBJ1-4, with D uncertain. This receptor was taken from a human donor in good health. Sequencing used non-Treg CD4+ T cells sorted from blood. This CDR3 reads CASSPGLFPNEKLFF. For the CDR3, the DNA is TGCGCCAGCAGCCCGGGCCTGTTTCCTAATGAAAAACTGTTTTTT.